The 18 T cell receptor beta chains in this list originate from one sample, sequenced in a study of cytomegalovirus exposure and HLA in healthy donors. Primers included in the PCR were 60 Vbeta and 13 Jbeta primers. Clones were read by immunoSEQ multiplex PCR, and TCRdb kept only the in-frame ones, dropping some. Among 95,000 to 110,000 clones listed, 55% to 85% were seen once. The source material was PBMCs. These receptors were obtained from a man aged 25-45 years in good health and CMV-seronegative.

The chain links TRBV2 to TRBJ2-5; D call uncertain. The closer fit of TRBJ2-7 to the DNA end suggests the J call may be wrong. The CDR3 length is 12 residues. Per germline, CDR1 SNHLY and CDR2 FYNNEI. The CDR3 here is CASSDTAYEQYF. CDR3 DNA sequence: TGTGCCAGCAGTGATACAGCCTACGAGCAGTACTTC.

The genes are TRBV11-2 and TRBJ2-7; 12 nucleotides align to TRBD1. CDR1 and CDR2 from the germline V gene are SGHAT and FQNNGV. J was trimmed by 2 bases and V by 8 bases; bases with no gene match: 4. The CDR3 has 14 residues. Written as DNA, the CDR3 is TGTGCCAGCGCCTGGGACAGGGGGCCCTACGAGCAGTACTTC. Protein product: CASAWDRGPYEQYF.

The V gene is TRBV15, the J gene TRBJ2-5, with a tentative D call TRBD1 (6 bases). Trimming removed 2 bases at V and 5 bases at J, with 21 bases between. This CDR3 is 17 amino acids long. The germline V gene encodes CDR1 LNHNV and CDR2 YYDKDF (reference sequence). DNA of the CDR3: TGTGCCACCAGCAGATTTAGACCGGGACAAGTTCGTGAGACCCAGTACTTC. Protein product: CATSRFRPGQVRETQYF.

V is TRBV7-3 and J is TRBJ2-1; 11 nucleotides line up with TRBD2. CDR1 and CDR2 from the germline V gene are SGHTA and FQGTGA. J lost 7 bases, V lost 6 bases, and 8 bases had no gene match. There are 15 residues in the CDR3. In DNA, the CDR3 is TGTGCCAGCAGAACCACTAGCGGGAGTGGGAATGAGCAGTTCTTC. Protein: CASRTTSGSGNEQFF.

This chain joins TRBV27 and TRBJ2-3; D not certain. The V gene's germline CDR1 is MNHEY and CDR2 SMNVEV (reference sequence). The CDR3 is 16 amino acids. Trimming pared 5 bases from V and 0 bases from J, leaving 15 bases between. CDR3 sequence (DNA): TGTGCCAGCAGTCCCCACCTGACAACTAGCACAGATACGCAGTATTTT. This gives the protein CASSPHLTTSTDTQYF.

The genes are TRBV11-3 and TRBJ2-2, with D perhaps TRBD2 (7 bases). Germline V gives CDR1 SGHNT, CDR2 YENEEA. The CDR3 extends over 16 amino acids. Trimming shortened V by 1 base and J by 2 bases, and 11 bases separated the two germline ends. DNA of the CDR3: TGTGCCAGCAGCTTAGGGGGGGGCCAAAACACCGGGGAGCTGTTTTTT. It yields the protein CASSLGGGQNTGELFF.

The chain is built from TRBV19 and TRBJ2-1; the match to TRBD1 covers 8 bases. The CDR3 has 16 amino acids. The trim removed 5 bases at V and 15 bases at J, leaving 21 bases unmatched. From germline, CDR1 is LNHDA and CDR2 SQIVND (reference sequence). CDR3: CASSPWTGSFPPVAFF. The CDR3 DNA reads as TGTGCCAGTAGTCCCTGGACAGGGTCGTTTCCGCCCGTTGCGTTCTTC.

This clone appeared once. The CDR3 DNA reads TGTGCCAGTAGTGGGGTCGGACAGGGGGCTCTGAGAGATACGCAGTATTTT. It specifies CASSGVGQGALRDTQYF. The chain has TRBV19 and TRBJ2-3; 11 bases are shared with TRBD1. This CDR3 is built from 17 residues. Germline assignment: CDR1 LNHDA and CDR2 SQIVND (reference sequence). Trimming removed 5 bases from V and 5 bases from J; junction bases left unmatched: 12.

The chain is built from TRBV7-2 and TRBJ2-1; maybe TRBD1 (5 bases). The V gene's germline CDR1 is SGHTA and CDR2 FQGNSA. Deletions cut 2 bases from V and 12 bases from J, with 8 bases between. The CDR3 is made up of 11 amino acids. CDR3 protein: CASSLRGGQFF. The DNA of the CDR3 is TGTGCCAGCAGCTTAAGGGGCGGGCAGTTCTTC.

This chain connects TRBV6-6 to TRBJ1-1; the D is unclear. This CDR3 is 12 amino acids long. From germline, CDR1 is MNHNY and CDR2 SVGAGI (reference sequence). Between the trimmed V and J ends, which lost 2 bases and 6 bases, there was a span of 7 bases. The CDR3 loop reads CASSYTEAEAFF. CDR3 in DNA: TGTGCCAGCAGTTACACCGAGGCTGAAGCTTTCTTT.

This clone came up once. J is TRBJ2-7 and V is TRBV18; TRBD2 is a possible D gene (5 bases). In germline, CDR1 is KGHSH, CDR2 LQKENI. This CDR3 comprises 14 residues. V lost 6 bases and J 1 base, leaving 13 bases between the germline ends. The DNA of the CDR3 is TGTGCCAGCTCCGCTAGCTCCTCATCCTACGAGCAGTACTTC. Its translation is CASSASSSSYEQYF.

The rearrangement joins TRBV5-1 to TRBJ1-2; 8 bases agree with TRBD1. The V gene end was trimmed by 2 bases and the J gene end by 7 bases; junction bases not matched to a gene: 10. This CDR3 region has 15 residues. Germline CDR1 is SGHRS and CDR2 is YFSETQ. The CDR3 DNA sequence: TGCGCCAGCAGCTTATTCGACAGGGGCCCTGGTGGCTACACCTTC. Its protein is CASSLFDRGPGGYTF.

CDR3: CASRSGTSGFNSGANVLTF. The CDR3 DNA follows: TGTGCCAGCAGGTCCGGGACTAGCGGTTTTAACTCTGGGGCCAACGTCCTGACTTTC. The chain has TRBV5-4 and TRBJ2-6; TRBD2 matches 11 bases. J gave up 0 bases and V 5 bases, and 10 bases lay outside the gene matches. CDR3 length equals 19 residues. Germline CDR1 reads SGHNT; CDR2 reads YYREEE (reference sequence).

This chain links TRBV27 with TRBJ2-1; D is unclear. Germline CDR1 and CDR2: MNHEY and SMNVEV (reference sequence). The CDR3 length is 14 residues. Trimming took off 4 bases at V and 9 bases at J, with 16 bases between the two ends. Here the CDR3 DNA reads TGTGCCAGCAGTTCAGGTCCCGCCCCACTTGAGCAGTTCTTC. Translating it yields CASSSGPAPLEQFF.

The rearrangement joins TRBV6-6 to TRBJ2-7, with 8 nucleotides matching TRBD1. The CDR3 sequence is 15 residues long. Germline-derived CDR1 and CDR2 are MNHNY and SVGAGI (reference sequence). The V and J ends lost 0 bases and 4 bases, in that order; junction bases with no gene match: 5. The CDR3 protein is CASSYSTGAVYEQYF. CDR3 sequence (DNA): TGTGCCAGCAGTTACTCGACAGGGGCCGTATACGAGCAGTACTTC.

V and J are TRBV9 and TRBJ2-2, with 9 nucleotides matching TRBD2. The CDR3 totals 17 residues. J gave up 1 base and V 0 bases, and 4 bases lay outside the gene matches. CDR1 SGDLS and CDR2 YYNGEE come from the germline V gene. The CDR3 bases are TGTGCCAGCAGCGTAGCCGGAGCGGGGGGGAACACCGGGGAGCTGTTTTTT. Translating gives CASSVAGAGGNTGELFF.

This chain's CDR3 is CASSPQGLRNTEAFF. The CDR3 nucleotides are TGTGCCAGCTCACCGCAGGGGCTTAGGAACACTGAAGCTTTCTTT. The genes are TRBV18 and TRBJ1-1; perhaps TRBD1 as D (6 bases). Germline CDR1 and CDR2: KGHSH and LQKENI. This CDR3 region has 15 residues. The V end was cut by 3 bases, the J end by 1 base, with 12 bases between.

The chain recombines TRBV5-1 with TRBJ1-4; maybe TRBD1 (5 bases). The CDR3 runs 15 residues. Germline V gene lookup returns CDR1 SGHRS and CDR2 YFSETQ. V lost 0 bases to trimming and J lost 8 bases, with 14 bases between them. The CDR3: CASSLANRNEEKLFF. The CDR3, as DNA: TGCGCCAGCAGCTTGGCCAACAGGAACGAGGAAAAACTGTTTTTT.